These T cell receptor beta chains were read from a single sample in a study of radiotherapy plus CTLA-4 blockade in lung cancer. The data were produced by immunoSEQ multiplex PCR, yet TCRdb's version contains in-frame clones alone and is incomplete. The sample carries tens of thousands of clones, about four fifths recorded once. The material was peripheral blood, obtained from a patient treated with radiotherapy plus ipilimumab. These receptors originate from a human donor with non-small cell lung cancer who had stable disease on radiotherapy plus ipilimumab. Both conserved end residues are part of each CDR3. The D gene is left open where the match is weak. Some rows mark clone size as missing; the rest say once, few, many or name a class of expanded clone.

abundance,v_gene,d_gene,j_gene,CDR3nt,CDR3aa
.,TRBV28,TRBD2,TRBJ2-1,TGTGCCAGCAGGAAACTAGCGGGAGCCAATGAGCAGTTCTTC,CASRKLAGANEQFF
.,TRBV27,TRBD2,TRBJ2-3,TGTGCCAGCAGTTTATTGCGTAGCGGGGGGACAGATACGCAGTATTTT,CASSLLRSGGTDTQYF
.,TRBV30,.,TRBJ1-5,TGTGCCTGGAGTGTAAAAGGGTTGGGGCCCCAGCATTTT,CAWSVKGLGPQHF
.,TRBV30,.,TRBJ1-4,TGTGCCTGCACCCTGGTCGGTGCCACTAATGAAAAACTGTTTTTT,CACTLVGATNEKLFF
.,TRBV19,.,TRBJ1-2,TGTGCCAGCGCCCTCGGACATGGCTACACCTTC,CASALGHGYTF
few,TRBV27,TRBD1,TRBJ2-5,TGTGCCAGCAGTTTTCTCACTACAGGGGAGAGGGAGACCCAGTACTTC,CASSFLTTGERETQYF
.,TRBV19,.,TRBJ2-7,TGTGCCAGTAGCAGGGGTTACGAGCAGTACTTC,CASSRGYEQYF
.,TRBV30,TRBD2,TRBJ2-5,TGTGCCTGGAGGGCACCGGCGGGAGGGGAGACCCAGTACTTC,CAWRAPAGGETQYF
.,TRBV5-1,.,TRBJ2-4,TGCGCCAGCAGCTTGAATCCGGCCCGATCTCGGGACATTCAGTACTTC,CASSLNPARSRDIQYF
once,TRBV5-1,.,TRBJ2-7,TGCGCCAGCAGCTTGGCCTACAGACACTTC,CASSLAYRHF
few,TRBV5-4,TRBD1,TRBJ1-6,TGTGCCAGCAGCCGCACCACAGGGGCCGTGGATTCACCCCTCCACTTT,CASSRTTGAVDSPLHF
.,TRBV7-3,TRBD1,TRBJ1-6,TGTGCCAGCAGCCTAGACAGGGCGAAAAATTCACCCCTCCACTTT,CASSLDRAKNSPLHF
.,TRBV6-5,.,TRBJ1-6,TGTGCCAGCAGTTACACAGGTTCGCCCCTCCACTTT,CASSYTGSPLHF
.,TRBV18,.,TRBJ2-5,TGTGCCAGCTCACCAGTCCGGGGCGCCAAGGAGACCCAGTACTTC,CASSPVRGAKETQYF
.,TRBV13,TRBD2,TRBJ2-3,TGTGCCAGCAGCCCCCGGAGCGGGGGCCGCACAGATACGCAGTATTTT,CASSPRSGGRTDTQYF
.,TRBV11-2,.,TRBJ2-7,TGTGCCAGCAGCTTAGGGAGCGAAAACTACGAGCAGTACTTC,CASSLGSENYEQYF
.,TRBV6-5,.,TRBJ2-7,TGTGCCAGCAGTTACACAGGGACGGACCTTAGCGAGCAGTACTTC,CASSYTGTDLSEQYF
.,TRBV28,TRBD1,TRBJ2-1,TGTGCCAGCAGCCCCCCGACAGGGGGTTTGTTCTTC,CASSPPTGGLFF
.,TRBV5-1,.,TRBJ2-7,TGCGCCAGCAGCTTGGGGTTTGGATACGAGCAGTACTTC,CASSLGFGYEQYF
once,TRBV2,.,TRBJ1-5,TGTGCCAGCAGTGAATTTTTTAGCAATCAGCCCCAGCATTTT,CASSEFFSNQPQHF
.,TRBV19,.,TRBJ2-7,TGTGCCAGTAGTATCCGGGACCTTTACAACGAGCAGTACTTC,CASSIRDLYNEQYF
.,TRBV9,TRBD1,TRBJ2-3,TGTGCCAGCAGCGTAGAGGGACAGGGGATGGATACGCAGTATTTT,CASSVEGQGMDTQYF
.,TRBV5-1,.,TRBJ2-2,TGCGCCAGCAGCAACCAGGGCGACGGGGAGCTGTTTTTT,CASSNQGDGELFF
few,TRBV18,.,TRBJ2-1,TGTGCCAGCTCACCACCTTTCCGTTATCAGGACAATGAGCAGTTCTTC,CASSPPFRYQDNEQFF
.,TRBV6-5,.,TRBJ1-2,TGTGCCAGCAGCCCTGTGGGTCGGGGTGGCTACACCTTC,CASSPVGRGGYTF
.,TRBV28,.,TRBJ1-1,TGTGCCAGCAGTTTATCTGGGAGGCTAACTGAAGCTTTCTTT,CASSLSGRLTEAFF
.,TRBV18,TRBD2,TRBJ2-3,TGTGCCAGCTCACCACTCGGGACTACAGACCGCACAGATACGCAGTATTTT,CASSPLGTTDRTDTQYF
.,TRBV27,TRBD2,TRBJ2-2,TGTGCCAGCAGTTTATGGCGGTGGGCTAGCGGGAAACTTACCACCGGGGAGCTGTTTTTT,CASSLWRWASGKLTTGELFF
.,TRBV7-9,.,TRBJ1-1,TGTGCCAGCAGCTTAGTAGTGGGGTCGAACACTGAAGCTTTCTTT,CASSLVVGSNTEAFF
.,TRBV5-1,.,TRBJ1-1,TGCGCCAGCAGCTTGAACGGTGAAGCTTTCTTT,CASSLNGEAFF
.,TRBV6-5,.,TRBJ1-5,TGTGCCAGCAGTGACGGGCCCAATCAGCCCCAGCATTTT,CASSDGPNQPQHF
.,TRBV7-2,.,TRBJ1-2,TGTGCCAGCAGCTCTCCAATCTATGGCCTTCTAGGCTACACCTTC,CASSSPIYGLLGYTF
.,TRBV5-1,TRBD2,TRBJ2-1,TGCGCCAGCAGCTTGGTAGGCCTAGCGGGAGATGAGCAGTTCTTC,CASSLVGLAGDEQFF
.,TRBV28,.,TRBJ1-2,TGTGCCAGCAGTAGTCCCTCGATCTCGGGACTCCACTATGGCTACACCTTC,CASSSPSISGLHYGYTF
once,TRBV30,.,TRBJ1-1,TGTGCCTGGTCTATTGGATCGGGGGCTTTCTTT,CAWSIGSGAFF
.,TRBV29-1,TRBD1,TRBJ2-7,TGCAGCGCCCGGGACAGCTCCTACGAGCAGTACTTC,CSARDSSYEQYF
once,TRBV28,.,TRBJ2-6,TGTGCCAGCAGCCAAACTCTGAGGGCCAACGTCCTGACTTTC,CASSQTLRANVLTF
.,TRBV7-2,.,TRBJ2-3,TGTGCCAGCAGCTTGAGACTTACTCCTAGCACAGATACGCAGTATTTT,CASSLRLTPSTDTQYF
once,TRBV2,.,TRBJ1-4,TGTGCCAGCAGGAGGGAGGGTCGGACTAATGAAAAACTGTTTTTT,CASRREGRTNEKLFF
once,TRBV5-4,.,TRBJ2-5,TGTGCCAGCAGCTTCCCGGACATTCAAGAGACCCAGTACTTC,CASSFPDIQETQYF
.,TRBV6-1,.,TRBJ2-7,TGTGCCAGCAGTAAACCTCTTTCTCGGGAGCAGTACTTC,CASSKPLSREQYF
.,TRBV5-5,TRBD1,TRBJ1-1,TGTGCCAGCAGCTTGCGAGGACAGGGGATCGGGGACACTGAAGCTTTCTTT,CASSLRGQGIGDTEAFF
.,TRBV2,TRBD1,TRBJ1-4,TGTGCCAGCAGTTCCGACAGGGGAACTAATGAAAAACTGTTTTTT,CASSSDRGTNEKLFF
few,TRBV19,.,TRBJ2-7,TGTGCCACCAAGAGTCGACAGAACTCCTACGAGCAGTACTTC,CATKSRQNSYEQYF
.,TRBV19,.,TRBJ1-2,TGTGCCAGTAGAGACCCCGGGGCGGGCTCAGTTGGCTACACCTTC,CASRDPGAGSVGYTF
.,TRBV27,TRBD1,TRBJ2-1,TGTGCCAGCACCCCATTTAGACAGGGCGGGTCCTACAATGAGCAGTTCTTC,CASTPFRQGGSYNEQFF
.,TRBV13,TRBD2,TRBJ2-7,TGTGCCAGCAGCTCAACTAGCGGGAGGATTGTTGGCGAGCAGTACTTC,CASSSTSGRIVGEQYF
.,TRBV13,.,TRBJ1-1,TGTGCCAGCAGCCCACAGCCGAACACTGAAGCTTTCTTT,CASSPQPNTEAFF
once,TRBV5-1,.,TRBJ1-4,TGCGCCAGCAGCTTGGCCGGGTCGGACGATAATGAAAAACTGTTTTTT,CASSLAGSDDNEKLFF
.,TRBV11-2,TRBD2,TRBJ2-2,TGTGCCAGCAGCTTATTTGGGACTAGCGTTGGCGGGGAGCTGTTTTTT,CASSLFGTSVGGELFF
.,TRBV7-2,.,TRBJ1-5,TGTGCCAGCAGTCCAGACAGAGGGAGCAATCAGCCCCAGCATTTT,CASSPDRGSNQPQHF
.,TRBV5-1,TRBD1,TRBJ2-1,TGCGCCAGCAGCTGGGGGGACAGGGGGATCGATGAGCAGTTCTTC,CASSWGDRGIDEQFF
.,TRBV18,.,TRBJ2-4,TGTGCCAGCTCTTCTAAGAGAGAGGGGAAAAACATTCAGTACTTC,CASSSKREGKNIQYF
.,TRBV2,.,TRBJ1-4,TGTGCCAGCATATTAGGGATTAATGAAAAACTGTTTTTT,CASILGINEKLFF
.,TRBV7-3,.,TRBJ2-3,TGTGCCAGCAAAGCGGGTAGCGGCACAGATACGCAGTATTTT,CASKAGSGTDTQYF
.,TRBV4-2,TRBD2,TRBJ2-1,TGTGCCAGCAGCCAGCGGGGGGAAAAGCAGTTCTTC,CASSQRGEKQFF
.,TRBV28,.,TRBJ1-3,TGTGCCAGCAGTTCCACTGGGACGGTGGTTGGAAACACCATATATTTT,CASSSTGTVVGNTIYF
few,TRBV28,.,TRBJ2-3,TGTGCCAGCAGTTACCATTCGGGGGACCCCAGCCCCCTCACAGATACGCAGTATTTT,CASSYHSGDPSPLTDTQYF
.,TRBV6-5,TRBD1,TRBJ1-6,TGTGCCAGCAGTTACAAAGGAGGGGGCGGCTCACCCCTCCACTTT,CASSYKGGGGSPLHF
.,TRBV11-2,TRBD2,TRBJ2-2,TGTGCCAGCAGCCCCGCCCAGGGACTAGCGGGAGGGAACACCGGGGAGCTGTTTTTT,CASSPAQGLAGGNTGELFF